These 6 T cell receptor beta chains came from one sample sequenced in a study of T-cell reconstitution after alpha-beta-depleted transplantation in children. Unique molecular identifiers were used in preparing the TCRbeta library. TCRdb reanalysed the PCR reads using MiXCR and keeps one entry per CDR3 protein. This table has fewer than 750,000 distinct CDR3 sequences, 25% to 30% appearing once. This material consisted of PBMCs, taken before TCRalphabeta/CD19-depleted stem cell transplant. The receptors come from a boy under two years old with Wiskott-Aldrich syndrome, due to receive a stem cell transplant.

The chain combines TRBV30 with TRBJ2-1, with D hard to call. Germline CDR1 is GTSNPN and CDR2 is SVGIG (reference sequence). V was cut by 1 base and J by 7 bases, with 8 bases left in between. CDR3 length: 12 amino acids. The CDR3 loop reads CAWSADRNEQFF. CDR3 sequence (DNA): TGTGCCTGGAGTGCAGATAGGAATGAGCAGTTCTTC.

The chain links TRBV29-1 to TRBJ2-7; TRBD1 agrees at 8 bases. Germline assignment: CDR1 SQVTM and CDR2 ANQGSEA. The CDR3 is 12 residues long. After removal of 6 bases from V and 1 base from J, the junction contained 2 bases not matched to a gene. CDR3 region: CSVGQASYEQYF. The CDR3 bases are TGCAGCGTGGGACAGGCTTCCTACGAGCAGTACTTC.

This clonotype was counted only a few times. The chain employs TRBV19 and TRBJ2-1, with D unclear. From germline, CDR1 is LNHDA and CDR2 SQIVND (reference sequence). There are 15 residues in the CDR3. The ends were cut back, 9 bases at V and 4 bases at J, with 19 bases in the middle. CDR3 coding DNA: TGTGCCAGCTCCATCCAGGCGTTTTTATACAATGAGCAGTTCTTC. It specifies CASSIQAFLYNEQFF.

This clonotype was recorded a few times. The chain recombines TRBV11-2 with TRBJ2-7; 12 bases fit TRBD2. The CDR3 extends over 16 amino acids. Germline CDR1 reads SGHAT; CDR2 reads FQNNGV. With 5 bases clipped from V and 4 bases from J, the junction kept 9 bases outside the gene matches. The CDR3 DNA reads as TGTGCCAGCAGCCTATCGACTAGCGGGAGATCATACGAGCAGTACTTC. Translation: CASSLSTSGRSYEQYF.

This clonotype was found a few times. The rearrangement joins TRBV5-1 to TRBJ2-5, with D tentatively TRBD2 (5 bases). There are 13 residues in the CDR3. V was trimmed by 7 bases and J by 2 bases, leaving 12 bases between them. Looked up from germline, CDR1 is SGHRS and CDR2 is YFSETQ. The chain's CDR3 is CASQLEIQETQYF. The DNA for the CDR3 is TGCGCCAGCCAACTAGAAATTCAAGAGACCCAGTACTTC.

V gene TRBV5-5 combines with J gene TRBJ1-1; 8 positions agree with TRBD1. V dropped 0 bases and J dropped 6; count of bases not matched to a gene: 4. This CDR3 is 14 amino acids long. Germline CDR1 SGHKS, CDR2 YYEKEE (reference sequence). CDR3 protein: CASSLGQGFSEAFF. Here the CDR3 DNA reads TGTGCCAGCAGCTTGGGACAGGGGTTTTCTGAAGCTTTCTTT.